This TCR beta chain was obtained from a study of brain T cells in children with intractable seizures. Concerning this clone: Distinct nucleotide sequences in the sample also encode this CDR3.

The CDR3 is 12 amino acids. Trimming stripped 1 base from V and 4 bases from J, with 7 bases between. Per the germline V gene, CDR1 is GTSNPN and CDR2 is SVGIG (reference sequence). The table came from immunoSEQ multiplex PCR; TCRdb's copy has only in-frame clones and leaves some out. The sample comprises under 400,000 clones, about 94% of which are singletons, and around 5% rests with the top ten. The time point here: blood from clinic visit 5 months post-surgery; TSC patient then seizure free. The sequencing used peripheral blood, collected roughly 5 months after surgery. The J gene is TRBJ1-2, the V gene TRBV30, with unresolved D. The sequence came from a boy in the first two years of life with tuberous sclerosis and intractable seizures. The CDR3 nucleotides read TGTGCCTGGAGTGCTGGTTTCTATGGCTACACCTTC. As protein: CAWSAGFYGYTF.